The 3 T cell receptor beta chains presented below share a single source sample, sequenced in a study of identifying expanded T cells in peripheral blood. Produced via immunoSEQ multiplex PCR; TCRdb's table is partial and in-frame only. The table lists about 98,000 clones, roughly 88% of them singletons, with roughly an eighth in the top ten. The sequenced sample was blood. These TCRs come from a person aged 18 to 70 in good health.

The rearrangement joins TRBV7-2 to TRBJ2-1; D is ambiguous. The V and J ends lost 0 bases and 9 bases respectively, with 9 bases between them. Looked up from germline, CDR1 is SGHTA and CDR2 is FQGNSA. This CDR3 region has 13 residues. The CDR3 nucleotides read TGTGCCAGCAGCTTAGCCCCTCGTGGTGAGCAGTTCTTC. It translates to CASSLAPRGEQFF.

V gene TRBV7-2 combines with J gene TRBJ2-7; maybe TRBD2 (6 bases). Deletions cut 1 base from V and 3 bases from J, with 13 bases between. The CDR3 sequence is 15 residues long. From germline, CDR1 is SGHTA and CDR2 FQGNSA. The CDR3: CASSLVGTGGYEQYF. The CDR3 coding sequence is TGTGCCAGCAGCTTAGTCGGTACCGGGGGCTACGAGCAGTACTTC.

The chain recombines TRBV4-3 with TRBJ1-5, with no clear D. Germline V gene lookup returns CDR1 LGHNA and CDR2 YSLEER. There are 15 residues in the CDR3. Trimming removed 0 bases at V and 6 bases at J, with 12 bases between. The CDR3 reads CASSQDAGYGQPQHF. The CDR3, as DNA: TGCGCCAGCAGCCAAGATGCGGGTTACGGTCAGCCCCAGCATTTT.